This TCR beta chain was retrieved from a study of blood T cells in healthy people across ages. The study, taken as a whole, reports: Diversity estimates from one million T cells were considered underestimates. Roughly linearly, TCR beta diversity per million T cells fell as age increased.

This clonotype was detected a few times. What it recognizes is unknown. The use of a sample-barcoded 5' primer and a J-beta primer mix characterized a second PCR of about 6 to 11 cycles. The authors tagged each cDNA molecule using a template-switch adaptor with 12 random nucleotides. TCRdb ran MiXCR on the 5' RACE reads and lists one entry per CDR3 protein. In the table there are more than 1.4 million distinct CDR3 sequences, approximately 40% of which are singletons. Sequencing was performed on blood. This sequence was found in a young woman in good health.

The CDR3 DNA reads as TGTGCCACCAGCAGAGATCTGGGCACCTATCAGCCCCAGCATTTT. Translating it yields CATSRDLGTYQPQHF. This sequence joins TRBV15 and TRBJ1-5; the D is unclear. Looked up from germline, CDR1 is LNHNV and CDR2 is YYDKDF (reference sequence). This CDR3 has 15 residues. Between the trimmed V and J ends, which lost 0 bases and 5 bases, there was a span of 11 bases. Filled out from reference TRBV15 and TRBJ1-5, the complete variable domain reads DAMVIQNPRYQVTQFGKPVTLSCSQTLNHNVMYWYQQKSSQAPKLLFHYYDKDFNNEADTPDNFQSRRPNTSFCFLDIRSPGLGDTAMYLCATSRDLGTYQPQHFGDGTRLSIL.